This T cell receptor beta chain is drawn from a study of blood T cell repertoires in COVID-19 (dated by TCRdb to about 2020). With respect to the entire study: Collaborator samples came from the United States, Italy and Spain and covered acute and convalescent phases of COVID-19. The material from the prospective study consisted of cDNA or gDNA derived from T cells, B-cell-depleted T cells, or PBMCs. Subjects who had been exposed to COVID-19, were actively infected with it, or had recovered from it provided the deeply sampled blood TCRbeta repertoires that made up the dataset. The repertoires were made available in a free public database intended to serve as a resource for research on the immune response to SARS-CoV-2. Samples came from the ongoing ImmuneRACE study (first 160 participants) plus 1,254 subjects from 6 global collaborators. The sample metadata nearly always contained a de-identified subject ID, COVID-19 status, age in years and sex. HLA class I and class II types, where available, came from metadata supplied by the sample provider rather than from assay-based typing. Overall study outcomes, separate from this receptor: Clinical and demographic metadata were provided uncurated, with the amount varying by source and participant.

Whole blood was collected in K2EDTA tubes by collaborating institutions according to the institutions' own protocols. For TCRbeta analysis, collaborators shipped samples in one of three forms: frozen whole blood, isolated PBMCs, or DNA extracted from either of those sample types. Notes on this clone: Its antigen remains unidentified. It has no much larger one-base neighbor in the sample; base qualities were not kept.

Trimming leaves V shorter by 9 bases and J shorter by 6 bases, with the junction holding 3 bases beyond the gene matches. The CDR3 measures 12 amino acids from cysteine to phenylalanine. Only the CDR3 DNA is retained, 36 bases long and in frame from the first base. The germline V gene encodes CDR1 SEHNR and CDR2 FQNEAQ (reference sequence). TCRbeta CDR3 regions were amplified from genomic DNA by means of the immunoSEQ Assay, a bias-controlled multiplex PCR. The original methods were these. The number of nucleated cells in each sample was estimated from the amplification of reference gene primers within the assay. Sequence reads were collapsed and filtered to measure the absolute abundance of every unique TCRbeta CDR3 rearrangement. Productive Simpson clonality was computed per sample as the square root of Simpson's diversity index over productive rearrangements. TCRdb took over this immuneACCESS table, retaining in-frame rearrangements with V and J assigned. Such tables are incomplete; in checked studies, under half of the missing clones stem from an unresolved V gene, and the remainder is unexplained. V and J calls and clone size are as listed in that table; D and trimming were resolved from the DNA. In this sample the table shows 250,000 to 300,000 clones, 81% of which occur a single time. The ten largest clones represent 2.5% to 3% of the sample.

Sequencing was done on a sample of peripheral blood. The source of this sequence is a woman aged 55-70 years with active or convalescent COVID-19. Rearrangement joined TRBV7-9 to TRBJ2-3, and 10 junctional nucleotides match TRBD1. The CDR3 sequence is CARTGGGDTQYF. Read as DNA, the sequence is TGTGCCAGGACAGGGGGCGGGGATACGCAGTATTTT.